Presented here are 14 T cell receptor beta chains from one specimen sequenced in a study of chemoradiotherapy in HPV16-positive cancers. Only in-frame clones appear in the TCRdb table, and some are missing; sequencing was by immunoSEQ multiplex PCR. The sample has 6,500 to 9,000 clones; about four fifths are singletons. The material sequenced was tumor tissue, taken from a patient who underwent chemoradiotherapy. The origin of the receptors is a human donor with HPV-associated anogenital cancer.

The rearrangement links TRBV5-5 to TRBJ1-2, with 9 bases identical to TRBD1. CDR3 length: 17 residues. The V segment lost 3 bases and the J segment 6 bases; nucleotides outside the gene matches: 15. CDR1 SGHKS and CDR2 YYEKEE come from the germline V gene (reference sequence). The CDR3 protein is CASSWDGRDRALDGYTF. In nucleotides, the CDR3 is TGTGCCAGCAGCTGGGACGGCCGGGACAGGGCCCTGGATGGCTACACCTTC.

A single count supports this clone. The CDR3 region is CASSLDGTNTGELFF. The CDR3 region has the DNA TGCGCCAGCAGCTTGGACGGAACGAACACCGGGGAGCTGTTTTTT. This chain uses TRBV5-1 with TRBJ2-2; D remains unclear. Germline V lookup: CDR1 SGHRS, CDR2 YFSETQ. Trimming took 0 bases from V and 0 from J, leaving 6 bases between them. The CDR3 has 15 amino acids.

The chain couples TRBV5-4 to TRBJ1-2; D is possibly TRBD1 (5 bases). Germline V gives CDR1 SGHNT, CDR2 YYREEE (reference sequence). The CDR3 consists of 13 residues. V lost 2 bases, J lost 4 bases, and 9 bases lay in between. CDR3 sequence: CASSFPGAYGYTF. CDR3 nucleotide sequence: TGTGCCAGCAGCTTCCCCGGGGCCTATGGCTACACCTTC.

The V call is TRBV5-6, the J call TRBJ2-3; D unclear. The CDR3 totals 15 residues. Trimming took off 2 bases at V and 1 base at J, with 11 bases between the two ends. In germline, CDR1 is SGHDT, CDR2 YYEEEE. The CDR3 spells CASSFLVVGTDTQYF. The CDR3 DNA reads TGTGCCAGCAGCTTTCTGGTAGTGGGCACAGATACGCAGTATTTT.

The chain's CDR3 is CASSGYGDGYTF. CDR3 in DNA: TGTGCCAGCAGTGGGTATGGGGACGGCTACACCTTC. The chain recombines TRBV6-1 with TRBJ1-2, with a weak D call TRBD1 (5 bases). Trimming removed 4 bases at V and 8 bases at J, with 11 bases between. Germline loops: CDR1 MNHNS, CDR2 SASEGT. The CDR3 is made up of 12 amino acids.

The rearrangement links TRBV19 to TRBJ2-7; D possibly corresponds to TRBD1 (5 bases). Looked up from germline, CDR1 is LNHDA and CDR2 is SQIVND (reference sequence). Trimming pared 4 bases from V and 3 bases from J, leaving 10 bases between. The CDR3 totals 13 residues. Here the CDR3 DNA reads TGTGCCAGTAGTAACCAGGGCGGCTACGAGCAGTACTTC. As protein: CASSNQGGYEQYF.

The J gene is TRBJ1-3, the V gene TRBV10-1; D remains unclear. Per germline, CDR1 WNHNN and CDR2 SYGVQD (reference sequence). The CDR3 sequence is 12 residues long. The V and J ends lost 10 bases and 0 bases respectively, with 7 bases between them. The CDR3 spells CATQSSGNTIYF. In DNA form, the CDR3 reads TGCGCCACCCAGAGCTCTGGAAACACCATATATTTT.

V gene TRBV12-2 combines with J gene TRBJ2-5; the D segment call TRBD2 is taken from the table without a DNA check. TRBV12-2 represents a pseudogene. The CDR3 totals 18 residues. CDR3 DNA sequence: TGTGCAAGTCGCTTAACTCGGTGCGGACTGGCCGACCAAGAGACCCAGTACTTC. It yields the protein CASRLTRCGLADQETQYF.

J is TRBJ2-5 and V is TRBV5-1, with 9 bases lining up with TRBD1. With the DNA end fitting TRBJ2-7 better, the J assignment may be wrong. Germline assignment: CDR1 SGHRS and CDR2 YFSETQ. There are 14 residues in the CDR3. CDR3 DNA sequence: TGCGCCAGCAGCTTGGGGACAGGGGAGGGCGAGCAGTACTTC. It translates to CASSLGTGEGEQYF.

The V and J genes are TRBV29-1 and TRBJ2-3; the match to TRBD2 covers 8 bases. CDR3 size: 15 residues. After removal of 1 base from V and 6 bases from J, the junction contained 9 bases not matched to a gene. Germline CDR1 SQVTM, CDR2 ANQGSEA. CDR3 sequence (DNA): TGCAGCGTTGAAGTTCGAGAGCGGGGGAGGGATACGCAGTATTTT. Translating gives CSVEVRERGRDTQYF.

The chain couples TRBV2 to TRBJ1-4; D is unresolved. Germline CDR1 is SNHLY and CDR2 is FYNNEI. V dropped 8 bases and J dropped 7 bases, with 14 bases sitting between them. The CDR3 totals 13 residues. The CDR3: CASRVQTLEKLFF. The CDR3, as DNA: TGTGCCAGCCGAGTGCAGACCCTTGAAAAACTGTTTTTT. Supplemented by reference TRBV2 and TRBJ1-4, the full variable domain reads EPEVTQTPSHQVTQMGQEVILRCVPISNHLYFYWYRQILGQKVEFLVSFYNNEISEKSEIFDDQFSVERPDGSNFTLKIRSTKLEDSAMYFCASRVQTLEKLFFGSGTQLSVL.

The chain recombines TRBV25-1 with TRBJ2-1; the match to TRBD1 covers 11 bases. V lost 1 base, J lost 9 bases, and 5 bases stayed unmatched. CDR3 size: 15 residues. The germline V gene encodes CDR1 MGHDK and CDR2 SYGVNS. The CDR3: CASSESGQGGLEQFF. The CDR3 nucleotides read TGTGCCAGCAGTGAATCGGGACAGGGGGGTCTTGAGCAGTTCTTC.

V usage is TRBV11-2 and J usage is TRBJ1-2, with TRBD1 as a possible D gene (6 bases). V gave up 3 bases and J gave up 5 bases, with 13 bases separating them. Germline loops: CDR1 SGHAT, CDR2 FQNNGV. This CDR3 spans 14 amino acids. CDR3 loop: CASSLDSPGYGYTF. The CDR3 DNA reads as TGTGCCAGCAGCTTGGACAGCCCGGGTTATGGCTACACCTTC.

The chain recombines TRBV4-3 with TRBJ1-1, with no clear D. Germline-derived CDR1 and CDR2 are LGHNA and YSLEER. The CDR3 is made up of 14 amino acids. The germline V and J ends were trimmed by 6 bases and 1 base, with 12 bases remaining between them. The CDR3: CASRDSTENTEAFF. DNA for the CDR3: TGCGCCAGCAGGGATTCAACGGAGAACACTGAAGCTTTCTTT.